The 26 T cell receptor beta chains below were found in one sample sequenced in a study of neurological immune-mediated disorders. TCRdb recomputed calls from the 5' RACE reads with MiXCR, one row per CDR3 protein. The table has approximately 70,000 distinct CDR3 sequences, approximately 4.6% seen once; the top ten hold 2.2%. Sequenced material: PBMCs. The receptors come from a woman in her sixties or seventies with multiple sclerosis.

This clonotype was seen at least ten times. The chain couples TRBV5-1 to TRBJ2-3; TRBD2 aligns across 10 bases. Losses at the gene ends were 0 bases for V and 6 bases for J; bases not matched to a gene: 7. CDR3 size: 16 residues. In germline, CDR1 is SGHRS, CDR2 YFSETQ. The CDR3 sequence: CASSLVTSGYGDTQYF. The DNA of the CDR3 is TGCGCCAGCAGCTTGGTGACTAGCGGGTACGGGGATACGCAGTATTTT.

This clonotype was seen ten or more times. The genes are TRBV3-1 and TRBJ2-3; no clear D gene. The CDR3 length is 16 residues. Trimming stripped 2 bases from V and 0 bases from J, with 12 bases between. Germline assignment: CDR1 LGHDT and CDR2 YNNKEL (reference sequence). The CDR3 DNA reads TGTGCCAGCAGCCAATTTCCTGAGATTAGCACAGATACGCAGTATTTT. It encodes CASSQFPEISTDTQYF.

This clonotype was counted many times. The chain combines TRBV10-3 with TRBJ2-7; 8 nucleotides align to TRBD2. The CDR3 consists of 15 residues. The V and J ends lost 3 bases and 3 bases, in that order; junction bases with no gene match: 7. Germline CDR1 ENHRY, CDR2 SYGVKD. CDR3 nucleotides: TGTGCCATCAGTGACCCGGGTGCGGGGGGCTACGAGCAGTACTTC. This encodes CAISDPGAGGYEQYF.

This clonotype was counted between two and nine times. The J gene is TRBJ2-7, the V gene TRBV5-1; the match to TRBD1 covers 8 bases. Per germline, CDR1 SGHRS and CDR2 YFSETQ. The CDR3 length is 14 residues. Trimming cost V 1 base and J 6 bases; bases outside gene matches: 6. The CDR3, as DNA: TGCGCCAGCAGCTTGCGGCAGGGGGCGAGCGAGCAGTACTTC. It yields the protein CASSLRQGASEQYF.

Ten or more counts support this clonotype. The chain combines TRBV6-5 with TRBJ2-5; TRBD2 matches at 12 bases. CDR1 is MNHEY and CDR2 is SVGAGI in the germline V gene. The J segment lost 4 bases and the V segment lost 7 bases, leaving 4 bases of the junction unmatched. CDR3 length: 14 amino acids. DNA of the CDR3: TGTGCCAGCAAGCTAGCGGGAGGGCCAGAGACCCAGTACTTC. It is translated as CASKLAGGPETQYF.

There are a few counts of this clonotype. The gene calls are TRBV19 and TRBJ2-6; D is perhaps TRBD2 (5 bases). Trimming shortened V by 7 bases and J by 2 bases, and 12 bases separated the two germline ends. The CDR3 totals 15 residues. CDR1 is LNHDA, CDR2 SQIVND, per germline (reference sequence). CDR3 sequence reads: CASTGGGAGANVLTF. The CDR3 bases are TGTGCCAGTACCGGAGGCGGAGCTGGGGCCAACGTCCTGACTTTC.

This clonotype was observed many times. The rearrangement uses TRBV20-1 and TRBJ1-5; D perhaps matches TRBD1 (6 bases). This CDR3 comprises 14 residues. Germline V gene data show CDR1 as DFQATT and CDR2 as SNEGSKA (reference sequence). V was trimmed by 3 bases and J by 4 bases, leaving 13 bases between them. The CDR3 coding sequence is TGCAGTGCTAGCAACAGGGCCTTTAATCAGCCCCAGCATTTT. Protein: CSASNRAFNQPQHF.

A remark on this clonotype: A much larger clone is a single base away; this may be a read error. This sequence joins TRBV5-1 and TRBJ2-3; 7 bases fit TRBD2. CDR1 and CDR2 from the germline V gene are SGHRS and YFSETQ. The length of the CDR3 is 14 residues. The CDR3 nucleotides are TGCGCCAGCAGTTCAGCGGGATATACAGATAAGCAGTATTTT. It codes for CASSSAGYTDKQYF.

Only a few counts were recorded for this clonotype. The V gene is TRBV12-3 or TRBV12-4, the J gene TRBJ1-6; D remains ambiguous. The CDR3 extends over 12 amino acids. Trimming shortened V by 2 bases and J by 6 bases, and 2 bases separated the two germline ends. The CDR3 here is CASSLSNSPLHF. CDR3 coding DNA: TGTGCCAGCAGTTTAAGTAATTCACCCCTCCACTTT.

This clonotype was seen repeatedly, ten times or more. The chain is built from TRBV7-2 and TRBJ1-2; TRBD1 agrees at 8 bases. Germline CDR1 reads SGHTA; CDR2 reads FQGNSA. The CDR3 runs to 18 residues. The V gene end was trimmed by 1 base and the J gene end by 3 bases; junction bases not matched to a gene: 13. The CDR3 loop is CASSLVSGGESLYYGYTF. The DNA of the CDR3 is TGTGCCAGCAGCTTAGTATCAGGGGGCGAAAGTTTATACTATGGCTACACCTTC.

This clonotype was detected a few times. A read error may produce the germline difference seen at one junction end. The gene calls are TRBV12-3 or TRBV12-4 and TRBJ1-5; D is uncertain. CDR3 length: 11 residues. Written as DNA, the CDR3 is TGTGACAGCAGTCAGGAAGGGCCCCAGCATTTT. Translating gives CDSSQEGPQHF.

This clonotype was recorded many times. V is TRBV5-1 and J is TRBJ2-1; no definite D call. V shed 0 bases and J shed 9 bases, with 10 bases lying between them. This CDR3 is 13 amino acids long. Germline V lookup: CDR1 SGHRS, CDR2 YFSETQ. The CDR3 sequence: CASSLGQTGEQFF. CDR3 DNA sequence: TGCGCCAGCAGCTTGGGCCAGACGGGTGAGCAGTTCTTC.

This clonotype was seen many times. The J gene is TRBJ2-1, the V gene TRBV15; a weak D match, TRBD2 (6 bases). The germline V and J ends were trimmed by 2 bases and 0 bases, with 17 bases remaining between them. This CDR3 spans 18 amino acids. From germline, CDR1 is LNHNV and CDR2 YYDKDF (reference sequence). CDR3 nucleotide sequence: TGTGCCACCAGCAGACCTCCCGCCCAGCGGGTCTCCTACAATGAGCAGTTCTTC. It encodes CATSRPPAQRVSYNEQFF.

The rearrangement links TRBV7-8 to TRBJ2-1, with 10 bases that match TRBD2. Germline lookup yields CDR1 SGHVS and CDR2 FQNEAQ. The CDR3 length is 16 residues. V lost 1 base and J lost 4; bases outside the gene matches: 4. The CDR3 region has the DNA TGTGCCAGCAGCTTAGGTCGTAGCGGGAGGTACAATGAGCAGTTCTTC. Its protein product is CASSLGRSGRYNEQFF.

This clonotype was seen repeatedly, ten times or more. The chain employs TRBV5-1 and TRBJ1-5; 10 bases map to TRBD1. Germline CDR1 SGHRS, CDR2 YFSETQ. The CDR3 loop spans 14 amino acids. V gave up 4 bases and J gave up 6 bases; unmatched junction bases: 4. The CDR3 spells CASSPGTGVQPQHF. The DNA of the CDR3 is TGCGCCAGCAGCCCCGGGACAGGGGTTCAGCCCCAGCATTTT.

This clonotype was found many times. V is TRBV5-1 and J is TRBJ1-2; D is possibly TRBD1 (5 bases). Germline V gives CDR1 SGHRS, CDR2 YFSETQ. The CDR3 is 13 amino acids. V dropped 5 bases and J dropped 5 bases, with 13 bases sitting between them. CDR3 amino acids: CASRTGTDYGYTF. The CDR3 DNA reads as TGCGCCAGCAGAACCGGGACGGATTATGGCTACACCTTC.

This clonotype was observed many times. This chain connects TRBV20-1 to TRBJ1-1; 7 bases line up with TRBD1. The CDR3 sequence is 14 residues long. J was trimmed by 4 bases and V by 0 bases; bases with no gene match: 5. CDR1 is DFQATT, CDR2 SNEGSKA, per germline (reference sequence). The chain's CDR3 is CSARDQGDGTEAFF. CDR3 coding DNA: TGCAGTGCTAGAGATCAGGGGGACGGCACTGAAGCTTTCTTT.

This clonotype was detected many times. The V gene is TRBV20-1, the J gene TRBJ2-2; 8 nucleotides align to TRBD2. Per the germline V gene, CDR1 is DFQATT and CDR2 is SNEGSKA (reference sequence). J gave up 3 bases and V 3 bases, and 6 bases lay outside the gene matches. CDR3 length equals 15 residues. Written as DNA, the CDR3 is TGCAGTGCTAGTATCGGCGGGGGGTACACCGGGGAGCTGTTTTTT. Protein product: CSASIGGGYTGELFF.

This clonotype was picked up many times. The CDR3 here is CSARGGPNQPQHF. The CDR3 DNA sequence: TGCAGTGCTAGAGGCGGCCCGAATCAGCCCCAGCATTTT. The chain couples TRBV20-1 to TRBJ1-5, with D unresolved. This CDR3 spans 13 amino acids. Per the germline V gene, CDR1 is DFQATT and CDR2 is SNEGSKA (reference sequence). Deletions cut 1 base from V and 4 bases from J, with 8 bases between.

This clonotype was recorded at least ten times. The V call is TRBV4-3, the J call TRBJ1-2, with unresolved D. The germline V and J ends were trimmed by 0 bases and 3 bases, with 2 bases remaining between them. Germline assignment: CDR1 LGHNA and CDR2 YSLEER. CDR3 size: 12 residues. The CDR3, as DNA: TGCGCCAGCAGCCAAGATTACTATGGCTACACCTTC. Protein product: CASSQDYYGYTF.

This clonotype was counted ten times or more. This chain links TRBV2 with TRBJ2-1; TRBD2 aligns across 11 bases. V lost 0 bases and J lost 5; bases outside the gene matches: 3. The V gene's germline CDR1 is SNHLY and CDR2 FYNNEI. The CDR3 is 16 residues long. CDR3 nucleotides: TGTGCCAGCAGTGAAGCGGGACTAGCGGCCCACAATGAGCAGTTCTTC. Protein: CASSEAGLAAHNEQFF.

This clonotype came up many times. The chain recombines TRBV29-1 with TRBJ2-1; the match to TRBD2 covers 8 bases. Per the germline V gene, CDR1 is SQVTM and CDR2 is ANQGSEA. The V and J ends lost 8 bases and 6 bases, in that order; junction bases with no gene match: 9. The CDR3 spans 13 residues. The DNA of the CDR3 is TGCAGCCTAGGCGGGGGGAAGGGCAATGAGCAGTTCTTC. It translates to CSLGGGKGNEQFF.

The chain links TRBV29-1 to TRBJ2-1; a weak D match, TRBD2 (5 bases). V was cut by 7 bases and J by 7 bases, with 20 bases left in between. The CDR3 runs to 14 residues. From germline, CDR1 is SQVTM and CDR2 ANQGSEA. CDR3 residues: CSGRRGVTLNEQFF. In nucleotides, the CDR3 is TGCAGCGGGAGGCGCGGTGTAACTTTGAATGAGCAGTTCTTC.

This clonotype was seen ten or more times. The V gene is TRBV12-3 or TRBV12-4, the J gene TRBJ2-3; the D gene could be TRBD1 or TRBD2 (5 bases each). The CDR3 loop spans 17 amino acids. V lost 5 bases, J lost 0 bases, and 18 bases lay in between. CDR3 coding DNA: TGTGCCAGCAGTGCCTTCGCAGGGAGATCTAGCACAGATACGCAGTATTTT. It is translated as CASSAFAGRSSTDTQYF.

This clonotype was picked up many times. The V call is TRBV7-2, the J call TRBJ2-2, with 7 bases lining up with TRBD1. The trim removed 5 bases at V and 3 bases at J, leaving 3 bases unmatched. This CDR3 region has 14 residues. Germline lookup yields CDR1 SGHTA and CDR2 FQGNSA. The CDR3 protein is CASSRTGDTGELFF. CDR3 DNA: TGTGCCAGCAGCAGGACAGGAGACACCGGGGAGCTGTTTTTT.

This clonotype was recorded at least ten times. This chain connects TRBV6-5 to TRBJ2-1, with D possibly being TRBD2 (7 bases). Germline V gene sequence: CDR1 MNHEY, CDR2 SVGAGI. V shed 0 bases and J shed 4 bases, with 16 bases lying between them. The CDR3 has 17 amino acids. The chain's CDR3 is CASSYSWGGPSYNEQFF. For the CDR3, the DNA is TGTGCCAGCAGTTACTCTTGGGGGGGGCCGTCGTACAATGAGCAGTTCTTC.